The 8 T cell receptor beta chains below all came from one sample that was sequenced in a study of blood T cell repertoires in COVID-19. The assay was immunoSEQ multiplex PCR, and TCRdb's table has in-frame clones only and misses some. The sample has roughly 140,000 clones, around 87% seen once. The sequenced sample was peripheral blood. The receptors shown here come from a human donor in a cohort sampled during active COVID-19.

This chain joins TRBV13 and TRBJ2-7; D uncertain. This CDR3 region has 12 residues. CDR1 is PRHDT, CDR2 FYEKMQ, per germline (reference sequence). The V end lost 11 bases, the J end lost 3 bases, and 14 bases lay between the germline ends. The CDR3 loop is CACSENYYEQYF. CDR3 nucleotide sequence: TGTGCCTGCTCAGAGAACTACTACGAGCAGTACTTC.

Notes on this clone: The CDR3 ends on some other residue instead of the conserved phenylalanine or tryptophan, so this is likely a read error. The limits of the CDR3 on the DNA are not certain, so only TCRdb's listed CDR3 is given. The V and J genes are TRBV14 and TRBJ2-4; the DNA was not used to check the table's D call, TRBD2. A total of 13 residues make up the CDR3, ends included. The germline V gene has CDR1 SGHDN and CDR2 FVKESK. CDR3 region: CASSQDALAGPRY.

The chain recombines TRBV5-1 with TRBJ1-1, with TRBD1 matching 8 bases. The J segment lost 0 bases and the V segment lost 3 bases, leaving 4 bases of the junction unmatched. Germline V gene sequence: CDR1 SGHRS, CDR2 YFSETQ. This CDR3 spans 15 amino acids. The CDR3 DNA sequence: TGCGCCAGCAGCTATGGACAGGGCATGAACACTGAAGCTTTCTTT. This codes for CASSYGQGMNTEAFF.

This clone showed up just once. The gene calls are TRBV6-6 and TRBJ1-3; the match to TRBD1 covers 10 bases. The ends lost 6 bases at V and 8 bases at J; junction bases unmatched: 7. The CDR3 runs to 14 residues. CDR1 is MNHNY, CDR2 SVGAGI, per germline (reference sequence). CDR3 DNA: TGTGCCAGCAGACCGGGACAGGGGCTTGACACCATATATTTT. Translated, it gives CASRPGQGLDTIYF.

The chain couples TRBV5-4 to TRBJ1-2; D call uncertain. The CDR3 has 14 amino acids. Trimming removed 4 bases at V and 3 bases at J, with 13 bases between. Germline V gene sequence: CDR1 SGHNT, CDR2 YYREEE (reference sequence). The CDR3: CASSRIGVYYGYTF. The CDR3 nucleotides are TGTGCCAGCAGCCGGATCGGGGTTTACTATGGCTACACCTTC.

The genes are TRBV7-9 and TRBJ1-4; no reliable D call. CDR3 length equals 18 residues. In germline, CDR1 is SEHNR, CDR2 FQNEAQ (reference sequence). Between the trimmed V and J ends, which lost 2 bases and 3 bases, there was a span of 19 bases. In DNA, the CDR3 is TGTGCCAGCAGCTTACGCGCTAGCCTACTCGCAGCTAATGAAAAACTGTTTTTT. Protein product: CASSLRASLLAANEKLFF.

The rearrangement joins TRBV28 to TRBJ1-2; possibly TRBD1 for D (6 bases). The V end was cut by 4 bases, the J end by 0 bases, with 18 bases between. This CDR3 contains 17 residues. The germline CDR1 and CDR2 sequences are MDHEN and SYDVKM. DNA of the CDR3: TGTGCCAGCAGTTCATGGGACGCACAGGGCGCTAACTATGGCTACACCTTC. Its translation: CASSSWDAQGANYGYTF.

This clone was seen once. For the CDR3, the DNA is TGTGCCAGCAGCCTACAGGGCTGGAGCGACGAGCAGTACTTC. Translating gives CASSLQGWSDEQYF. This sequence joins TRBV11-2 and TRBJ2-7, with D perhaps matching TRBD1 (6 bases). Germline lookup yields CDR1 SGHAT and CDR2 FQNNGV. The V end was cut by 5 bases, the J end by 5 bases, with 16 bases between. The CDR3 sequence is 14 residues long.